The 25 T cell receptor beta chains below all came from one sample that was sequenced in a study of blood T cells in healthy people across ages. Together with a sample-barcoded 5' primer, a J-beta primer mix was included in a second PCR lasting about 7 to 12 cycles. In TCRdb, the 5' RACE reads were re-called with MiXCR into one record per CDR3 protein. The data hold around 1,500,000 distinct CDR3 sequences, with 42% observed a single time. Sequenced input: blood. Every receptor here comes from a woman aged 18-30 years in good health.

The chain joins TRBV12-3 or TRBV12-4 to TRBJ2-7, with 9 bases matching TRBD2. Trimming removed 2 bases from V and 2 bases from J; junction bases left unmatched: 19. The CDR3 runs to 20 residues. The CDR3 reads CASSLNVARLAGSLTYEQYF. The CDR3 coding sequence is TGTGCCAGCAGTTTAAACGTCGCGCGTCTAGCGGGATCCTTAACCTACGAGCAGTACTTC.

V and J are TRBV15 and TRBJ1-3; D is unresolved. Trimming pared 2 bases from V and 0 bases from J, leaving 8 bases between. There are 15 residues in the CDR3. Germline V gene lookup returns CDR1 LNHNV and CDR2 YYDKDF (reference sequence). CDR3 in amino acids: CATSRQPYSGNTIYF. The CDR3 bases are TGTGCCACCAGCAGACAGCCCTACTCTGGAAACACCATATATTTT.

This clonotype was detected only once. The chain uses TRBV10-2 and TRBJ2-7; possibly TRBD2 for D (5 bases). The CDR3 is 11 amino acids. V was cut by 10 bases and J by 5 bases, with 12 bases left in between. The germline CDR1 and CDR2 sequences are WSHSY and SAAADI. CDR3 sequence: CATGMVDEQYF. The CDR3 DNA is TGCGCCACCGGGATGGTAGACGAGCAGTACTTC.

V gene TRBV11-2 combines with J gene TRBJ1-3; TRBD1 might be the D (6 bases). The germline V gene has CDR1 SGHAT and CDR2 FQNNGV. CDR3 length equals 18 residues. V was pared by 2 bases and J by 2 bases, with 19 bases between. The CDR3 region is CASSLPSRSGGPGNTIYF. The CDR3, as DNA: TGTGCCAGCAGCTTACCGTCACGGTCGGGGGGGCCTGGAAACACCATATATTTT.

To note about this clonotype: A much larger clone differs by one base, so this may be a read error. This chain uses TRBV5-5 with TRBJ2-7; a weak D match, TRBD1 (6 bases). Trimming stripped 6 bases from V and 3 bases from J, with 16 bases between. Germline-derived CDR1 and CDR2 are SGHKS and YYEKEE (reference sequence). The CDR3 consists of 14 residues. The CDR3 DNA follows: TGTGCCAGCAACTACAGGACAGCGAACTACGAGCAGTACTTC. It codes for CASNYRTANYEQYF.

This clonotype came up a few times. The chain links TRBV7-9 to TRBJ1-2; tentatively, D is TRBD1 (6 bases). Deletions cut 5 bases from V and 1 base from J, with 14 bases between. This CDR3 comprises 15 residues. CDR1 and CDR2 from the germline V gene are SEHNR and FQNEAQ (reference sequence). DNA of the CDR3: TGTGCCAGCAGCGCGACCGGGGGACATAACTATGGCTACACCTTC. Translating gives CASSATGGHNYGYTF.

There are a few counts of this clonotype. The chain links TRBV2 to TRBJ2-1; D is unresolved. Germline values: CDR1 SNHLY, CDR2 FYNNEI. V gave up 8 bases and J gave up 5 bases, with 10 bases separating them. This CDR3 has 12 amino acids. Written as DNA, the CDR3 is TGTGCCAGCTTCGAGCTCCACAATGAGCAGTTCTTC. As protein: CASFELHNEQFF.

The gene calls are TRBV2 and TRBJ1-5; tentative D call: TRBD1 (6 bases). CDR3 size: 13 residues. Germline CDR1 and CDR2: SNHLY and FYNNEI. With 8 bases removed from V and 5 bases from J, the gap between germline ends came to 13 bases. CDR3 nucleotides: TGTGCCAGCCAGCTTGAGGGGGATCAGCCCCAGCATTTT. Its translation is CASQLEGDQPQHF.

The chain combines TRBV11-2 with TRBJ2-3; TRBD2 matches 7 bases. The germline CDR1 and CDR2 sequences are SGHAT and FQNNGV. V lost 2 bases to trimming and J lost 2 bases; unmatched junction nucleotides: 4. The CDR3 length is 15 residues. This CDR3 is CASSLRLAATDTQYF. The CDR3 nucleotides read TGTGCCAGCAGCTTACGGCTAGCGGCCACAGATACGCAGTATTTT.

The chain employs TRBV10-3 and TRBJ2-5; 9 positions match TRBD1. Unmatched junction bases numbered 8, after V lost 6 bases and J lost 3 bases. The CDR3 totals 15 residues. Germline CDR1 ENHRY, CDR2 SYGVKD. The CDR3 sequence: CAIRRDRDGKETQYF. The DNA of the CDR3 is TGTGCCATCAGAAGGGACAGGGATGGGAAAGAGACCCAGTACTTC.

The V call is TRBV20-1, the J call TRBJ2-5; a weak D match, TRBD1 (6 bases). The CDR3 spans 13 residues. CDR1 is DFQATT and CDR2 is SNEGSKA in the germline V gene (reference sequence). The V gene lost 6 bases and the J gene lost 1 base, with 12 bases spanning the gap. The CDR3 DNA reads TGCAGTGCCAACACAGGGATCCAAGAGACCCAGTACTTC. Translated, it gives CSANTGIQETQYF.

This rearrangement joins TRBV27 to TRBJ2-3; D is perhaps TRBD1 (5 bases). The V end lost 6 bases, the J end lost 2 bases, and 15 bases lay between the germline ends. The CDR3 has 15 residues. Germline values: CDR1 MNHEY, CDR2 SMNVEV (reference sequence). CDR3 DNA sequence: TGTGCCAGCAGGTGGGCCCCTGGGGCCACAGATACGCAGTATTTT. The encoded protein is CASRWAPGATDTQYF.

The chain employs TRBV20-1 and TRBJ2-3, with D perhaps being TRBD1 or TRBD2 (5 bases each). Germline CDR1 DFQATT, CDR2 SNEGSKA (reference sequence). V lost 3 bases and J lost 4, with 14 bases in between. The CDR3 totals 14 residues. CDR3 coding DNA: TGCAGTGCTAGGACCGGGAAAGGGGCAGATACGCAGTATTTT. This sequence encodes CSARTGKGADTQYF.

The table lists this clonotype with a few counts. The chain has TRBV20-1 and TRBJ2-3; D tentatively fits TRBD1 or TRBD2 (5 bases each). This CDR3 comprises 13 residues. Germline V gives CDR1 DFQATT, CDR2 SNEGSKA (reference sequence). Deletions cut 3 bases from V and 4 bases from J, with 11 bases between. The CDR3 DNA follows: TGCAGTGCTAGGCCCTTGGGGGCAGATACGCAGTATTTT. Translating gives CSARPLGADTQYF.

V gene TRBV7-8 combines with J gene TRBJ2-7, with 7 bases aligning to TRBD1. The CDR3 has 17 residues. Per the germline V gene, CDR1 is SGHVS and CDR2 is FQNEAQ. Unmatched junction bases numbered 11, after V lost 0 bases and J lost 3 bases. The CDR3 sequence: CASSLALNRGLGYEQYF. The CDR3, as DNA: TGTGCCAGCAGCTTAGCCCTCAACAGGGGCCTGGGCTACGAGCAGTACTTC.

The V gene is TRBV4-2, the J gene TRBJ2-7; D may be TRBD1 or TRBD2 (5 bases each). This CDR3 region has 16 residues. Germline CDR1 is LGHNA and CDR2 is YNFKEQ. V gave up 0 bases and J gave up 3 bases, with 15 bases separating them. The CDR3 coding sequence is TGTGCCAGCAGCCAAGATCTTATGGGGGTAGGCTACGAGCAGTACTTC. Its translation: CASSQDLMGVGYEQYF.

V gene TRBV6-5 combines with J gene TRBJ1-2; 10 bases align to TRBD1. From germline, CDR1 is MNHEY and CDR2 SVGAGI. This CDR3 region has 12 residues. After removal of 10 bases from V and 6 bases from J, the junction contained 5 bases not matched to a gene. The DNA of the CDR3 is TGTGCCACTACGGGACAGGGGAATGGCTACACCTTC. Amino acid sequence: CATTGQGNGYTF.

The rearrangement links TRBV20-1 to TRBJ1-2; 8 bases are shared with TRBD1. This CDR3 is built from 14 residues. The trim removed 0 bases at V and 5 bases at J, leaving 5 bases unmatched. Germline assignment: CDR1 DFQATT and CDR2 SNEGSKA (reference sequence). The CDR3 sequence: CSARDYTGGYGYTF. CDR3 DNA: TGCAGTGCTAGAGATTATACAGGGGGATATGGCTACACCTTC.

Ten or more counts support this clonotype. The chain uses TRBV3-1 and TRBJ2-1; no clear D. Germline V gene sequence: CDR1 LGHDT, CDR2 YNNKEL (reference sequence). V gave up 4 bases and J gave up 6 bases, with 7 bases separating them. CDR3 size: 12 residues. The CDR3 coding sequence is TGTGCCAGCAGCCCTTCGGTCAATGAGCAGTTCTTC. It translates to CASSPSVNEQFF.

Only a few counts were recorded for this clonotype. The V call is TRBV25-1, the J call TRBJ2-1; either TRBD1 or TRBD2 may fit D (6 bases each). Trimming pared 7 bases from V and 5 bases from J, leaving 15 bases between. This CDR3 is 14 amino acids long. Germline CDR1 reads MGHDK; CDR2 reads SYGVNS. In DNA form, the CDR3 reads TGTGCCAGCATTGGGGGCGCGGGGAACAATGAGCAGTTCTTC. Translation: CASIGGAGNNEQFF.

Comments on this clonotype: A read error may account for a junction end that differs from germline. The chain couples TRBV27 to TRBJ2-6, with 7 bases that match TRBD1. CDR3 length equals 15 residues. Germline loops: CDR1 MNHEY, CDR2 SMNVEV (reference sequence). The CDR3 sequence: CVSSKGAVGANVLTF. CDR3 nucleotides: TGTGTCAGCAGCAAGGGGGCGGTTGGGGCCAACGTCCTGACTTTC.

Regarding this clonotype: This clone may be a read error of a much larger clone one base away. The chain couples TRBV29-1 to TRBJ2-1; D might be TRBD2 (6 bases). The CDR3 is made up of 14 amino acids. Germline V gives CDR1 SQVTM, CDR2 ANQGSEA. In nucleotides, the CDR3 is TGCAGCGCCGCAATAGCGGTATCCTACAATGAGCGGTTCTTC. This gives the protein CSAAIAVSYNERFF.

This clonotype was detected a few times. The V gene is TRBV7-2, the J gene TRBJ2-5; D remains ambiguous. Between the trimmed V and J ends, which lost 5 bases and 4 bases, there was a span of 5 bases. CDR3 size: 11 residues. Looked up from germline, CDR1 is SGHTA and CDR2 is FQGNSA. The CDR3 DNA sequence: TGTGCCAGCAGCACGCCAGAGACCCAGTACTTC. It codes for CASSTPETQYF.

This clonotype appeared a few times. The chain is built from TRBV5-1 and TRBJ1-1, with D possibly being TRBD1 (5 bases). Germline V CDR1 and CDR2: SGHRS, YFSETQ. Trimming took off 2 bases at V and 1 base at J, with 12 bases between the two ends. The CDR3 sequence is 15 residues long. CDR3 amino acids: CASSLVLGQNTEAFF. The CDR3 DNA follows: TGCGCCAGCAGCTTAGTTTTGGGGCAGAACACTGAAGCTTTCTTT.

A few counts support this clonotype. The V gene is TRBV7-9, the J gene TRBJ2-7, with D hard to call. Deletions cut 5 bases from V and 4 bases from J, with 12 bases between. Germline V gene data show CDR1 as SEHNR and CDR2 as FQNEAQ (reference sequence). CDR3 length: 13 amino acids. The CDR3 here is CASSPDRNYEQYF. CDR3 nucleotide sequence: TGTGCCAGCAGCCCCGACCGTAATTACGAGCAGTACTTC.